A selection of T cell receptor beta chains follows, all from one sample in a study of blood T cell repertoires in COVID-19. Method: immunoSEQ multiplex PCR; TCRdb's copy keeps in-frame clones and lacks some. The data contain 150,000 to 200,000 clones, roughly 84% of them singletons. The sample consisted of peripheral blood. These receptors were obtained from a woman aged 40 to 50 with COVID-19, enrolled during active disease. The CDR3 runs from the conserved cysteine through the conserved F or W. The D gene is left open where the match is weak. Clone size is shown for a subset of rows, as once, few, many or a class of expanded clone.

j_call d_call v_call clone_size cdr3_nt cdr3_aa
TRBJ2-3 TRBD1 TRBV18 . TGTGCCAGCTCACCAAAGGGACAGGGCATCGCAGATACGCAGTATTTT CASSPKGQGIADTQYF
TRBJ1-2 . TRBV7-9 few TGTGCCAGCAGCCCGCCGGAGGGGCTGTATAACTATGGCTACACCTTC CASSPPEGLYNYGYTF
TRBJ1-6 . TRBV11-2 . TGTGCCAGCAGCCCTGGAAGGGGTGACCGAAGCCTAAATTCACCCCTCCACTTT CASSPGRGDRSLNSPLHF
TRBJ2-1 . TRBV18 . TGTGCCAGCTCTCAAAGCGCTGCCTACAATGAGCAGTTCTTC CASSQSAAYNEQFF
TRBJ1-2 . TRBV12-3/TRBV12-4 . TGTGCCAGCAGCTCGGACTGGGACTATGGCTACACCTTC CASSSDWDYGYTF
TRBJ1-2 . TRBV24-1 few TGTGCCACCAGTGATTCTCGGCGGGGGAACTATGGCTACACCTTC CATSDSRRGNYGYTF
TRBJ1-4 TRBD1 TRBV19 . TGTGCCAGTACCGGGACAGTTTGGAAACTGTTTTTT CASTGTVWKLFF
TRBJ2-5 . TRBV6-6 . TGTGCCAGCAGCCACATGGGGGGGGCGCTTGGAGAGACCCAGTACTTC CASSHMGGALGETQYF
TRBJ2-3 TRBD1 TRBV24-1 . TGTGCCACCAGTGATTTCATAAACCGTCCGGGACAGGGGGCTGTGAGGTTCACAGATACGCAGTATTTT CATSDFINRPGQGAVRFTDTQYF
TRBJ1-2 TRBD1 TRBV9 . TGTGCCAGCAGCGTAGGGGACAGGGGCGGAAGATACACCTTC CASSVGDRGGRYTF